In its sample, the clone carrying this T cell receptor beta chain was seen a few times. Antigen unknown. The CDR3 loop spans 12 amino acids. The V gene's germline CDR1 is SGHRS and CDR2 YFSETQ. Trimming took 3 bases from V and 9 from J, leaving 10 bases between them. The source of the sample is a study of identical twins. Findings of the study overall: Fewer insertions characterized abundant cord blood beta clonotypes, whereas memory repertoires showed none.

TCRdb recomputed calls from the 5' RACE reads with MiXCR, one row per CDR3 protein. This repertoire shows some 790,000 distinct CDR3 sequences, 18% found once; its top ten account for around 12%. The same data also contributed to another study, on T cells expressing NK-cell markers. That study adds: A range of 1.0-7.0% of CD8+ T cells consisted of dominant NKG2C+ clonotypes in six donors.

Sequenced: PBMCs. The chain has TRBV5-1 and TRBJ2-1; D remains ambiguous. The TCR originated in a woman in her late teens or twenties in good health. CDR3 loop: CASSSILPEQFF. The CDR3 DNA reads TGCGCCAGCAGCTCAATCCTACCTGAGCAGTTCTTC.